The entry below gives a single T cell receptor beta chain sequence along with its context. The antigen is unknown. The data originate from a study of cytotoxic CD8 clonotypes in ibrutinib-treated CLL. Whole-study results and caveats: Against age-matched healthy donors, baseline clonality ran higher and tracked circulating CD8+ T-cell counts.

Depth targeted 1 in 200,000 to 1 in 1 million T cells, averaging 10x coverage per clonotype. Measured with immunoSEQ multiplex PCR; TCRdb has only the in-frame clones, and not every one. The sample gives some 200,000 clones, approximately 72% of which show up once; 10% to 15% is in the top ten. The V end was cut by 7 bases, the J end by 5 bases, with 18 bases between. The CDR3 is 14 amino acids. Germline V lookup: CDR1 SGHTA, CDR2 FQGNSA. The starting material was PBMCs, obtained after 24 months of ibrutinib treatment. This sequence joins TRBV7-2 and TRBJ2-7, with a tentative D call TRBD2 (5 bases). The receptor's source is a human donor with chronic lymphocytic leukemia. The CDR3: CASTLGVGMDEQYF. DNA for the CDR3: TGTGCCAGCACCCTCGGGGTCGGAATGGACGAGCAGTACTTC.